The 29 T cell receptor beta chains presented below share a single source sample, sequenced in a study of CD8 T cells in ankylosing spondylitis. TCRdb analysed the 5' RACE reads with MiXCR anew, one entry per CDR3 protein. The sample contains around 140,000 distinct CDR3 sequences, about an eighth of which appear only once. Sequenced material: blood, either unsorted or a sorted T cell fraction (not recorded which). The source is a female donor with ankylosing spondylitis or in good health (not recorded which).

V is TRBV5-1 and J is TRBJ1-4; 7 nucleotides line up with TRBD1. Germline CDR1 SGHRS, CDR2 YFSETQ. V shed 0 bases and J 0 bases; nucleotides not matched to a gene: 2. This CDR3 is built from 16 residues. The CDR3 loop reads CASSLGQGATNEKLFF. DNA for the CDR3: TGCGCCAGCAGCTTGGGACAGGGCGCAACTAATGAAAAACTGTTTTTT.

This clonotype was detected ten times or more. The rearrangement links TRBV5-1 to TRBJ1-4; perhaps TRBD1 as D (5 bases). Trimming took 4 bases from V and 0 from J, leaving 10 bases between them. CDR3 length: 15 amino acids. From germline, CDR1 is SGHRS and CDR2 YFSETQ. The CDR3, as DNA: TGCGCCAGCAGCACGGGGCCCTCAACTAATGAAAAACTGTTTTTT. Its translation is CASSTGPSTNEKLFF.

About this clonotype: This may be a read error: a much more frequent sequence differs by one nucleotide. The rearrangement uses TRBV4-2 and TRBJ2-1; D not certain. The CDR3 has 17 residues. Per the germline V gene, CDR1 is LGHNA and CDR2 is YNFKEQ. CDR3 nucleotides: TGTGCCACCAGCCAAGTTTTGGGTCCCAGCTCCTACAATGAGCAGTTCTTC. Its translation: CATSQVLGPSSYNEQFF.

Many counts were recorded for this clonotype. The V and J genes are TRBV24-1 and TRBJ2-2, with 10 nucleotides matching TRBD1. CDR3 length: 13 amino acids. Germline trimming cut 8 bases from V and 6 bases from J; bases unmatched to any gene: 2. Germline V lookup: CDR1 KGHDR, CDR2 SFDVKD. The chain's CDR3 is CATTGTGAGELFF. The CDR3 DNA follows: TGTGCCACCACCGGGACAGGGGCCGGGGAGCTGTTTTTT.

In this sample, this clonotype turned up many times. The rearrangement uses TRBV20-1 and TRBJ2-5, with a tentative D call TRBD1 (6 bases). V was trimmed by 2 bases and J by 0 bases, leaving 10 bases between them. CDR3 length equals 14 residues. Germline CDR1 is DFQATT and CDR2 is SNEGSKA (reference sequence). CDR3 sequence: CSARIGTNQETQYF. The CDR3 coding sequence is TGCAGTGCTAGAATCGGGACAAACCAAGAGACCCAGTACTTC.

This clonotype occurred many times. The genes are TRBV5-8 and TRBJ2-1; 12 bases agree with TRBD2. J lost 8 bases, V lost 4 bases, and 7 bases had no gene match. This CDR3 has 15 amino acids. CDR1 SGHTS and CDR2 YDEGEE come from the germline V gene. For the CDR3, the DNA is TGTGCCAGCAGCGTGGAACTAGCGGGAGGTTATGAGCAGTTCTTC. Its translation: CASSVELAGGYEQFF.

This clonotype was counted at least ten times. The chain has TRBV18 and TRBJ2-7; D is possibly TRBD1 or TRBD2 (5 bases each). The CDR3 has 15 amino acids. In germline, CDR1 is KGHSH, CDR2 LQKENI. V gave up 0 bases and J gave up 0 bases, with 9 bases separating them. The CDR3 region is CASSPPGAASYEQYF. In DNA form, the CDR3 reads TGTGCCAGCTCACCACCCGGGGCAGCCTCCTACGAGCAGTACTTC.

This clonotype was detected only a few times. The chain recombines TRBV7-3 with TRBJ1-1; D gene unclear. V was trimmed by 5 bases and J by 0 bases, leaving 10 bases between them. The CDR3 covers 14 residues. Germline V CDR1 and CDR2: SGHTA, FQGTGA. CDR3 amino acids: CASSVSSMNTEAFF. As DNA, the CDR3 is TGTGCCAGCAGCGTATCCTCCATGAACACTGAAGCTTTCTTT. Combining the CDR3 with reference TRBV7-3 and TRBJ1-1 gives the whole variable domain GAGVSQTPSNKVTEKGKYVELRCDPISGHTALYWYRQSLGQGPEFLIYFQGTGAADDSGLPNDRFFAVRPEGSVSTLKIQRTERGDSAVYLCASSVSSMNTEAFFGQGTRLTVV.

Ten or more counts support this clonotype. V usage is TRBV5-1 and J usage is TRBJ1-2, with D possibly matching TRBD1 (5 bases). CDR1 and CDR2 (germline): SGHRS, YFSETQ. Deletions cut 2 bases from V and 4 bases from J, with 12 bases between. This CDR3 spans 14 amino acids. CDR3: CASSFGGVSYGYTF. The CDR3 bases are TGCGCCAGCAGCTTCGGAGGGGTCTCCTATGGCTACACCTTC.

This clonotype was seen at least ten times. The CDR3 carries no conserved terminal phenylalanine or tryptophan, so it likely arises from a read error. V usage is TRBV5-8 and J usage is TRBJ1-1; no definite D call. From germline, CDR1 is SGHTS and CDR2 YDEGEE. This CDR3 is built from 13 residues. V was cut by 1 base and J by 9 bases, with 13 bases left in between. The chain's CDR3 is CASSLITGTQAFL. The CDR3 bases are TGTGCCAGCAGCTTGATCACGGGAACCCAAGCTTTCTTA.

This chain connects TRBV28 to TRBJ2-1; 8 bases line up with TRBD1. Germline CDR1 and CDR2: MDHEN and SYDVKM. Germline trimming cut 6 bases from V and 7 bases from J; bases unmatched to any gene: 8. This CDR3 comprises 14 residues. CDR3 coding DNA: TGTGCCAGCAGCCTCAGGACAGGGAAAAATGAGCAGTTCTTC. Translation: CASSLRTGKNEQFF.

This clonotype was found a few times. The chain has TRBV30 and TRBJ1-2; D ambiguous. Germline CDR1 is GTSNPN and CDR2 is SVGIG (reference sequence). Trimming shortened V by 0 bases and J by 14 bases, and 13 bases separated the two germline ends. This CDR3 is built from 11 residues. The CDR3 bases are TGTGCCTGGAGTGTACTCGTCGTCGGGACCTTC. As protein: CAWSVLVVGTF.

V and J are TRBV19 and TRBJ2-4; D gene uncertain. CDR1 and CDR2 from the germline V gene are LNHDA and SQIVND (reference sequence). V was trimmed by 5 bases and J by 8 bases, leaving 13 bases between them. This CDR3 has 13 amino acids. This chain's CDR3 is CASSPSQPYIQYF. For the CDR3, the DNA is TGTGCCAGTAGTCCCAGCCAGCCTTACATTCAGTACTTC.

This clonotype was recorded a few times. The genes are TRBV10-3 and TRBJ2-3; 8 bases match TRBD2. Germline V gives CDR1 ENHRY, CDR2 SYGVKD. The J segment lost 3 bases and the V segment lost 3 bases, leaving 11 bases of the junction unmatched. The CDR3 sequence is 17 residues long. The CDR3 loop reads CAISDTSGGRVTDTQYF. The DNA of the CDR3 is TGTGCCATCAGTGATACTAGCGGTGGTCGGGTTACAGATACGCAGTATTTT.

This clonotype was counted at least ten times. The rearrangement joins TRBV6-1 to TRBJ2-3; TRBD2 aligns across 7 bases. In germline, CDR1 is MNHNS, CDR2 SASEGT. The CDR3 extends over 15 amino acids. The ends lost 6 bases at V and 2 bases at J; junction bases unmatched: 8. This chain's CDR3 is CASSLRDYHTDTQYF. The CDR3, as DNA: TGTGCCAGCAGCCTCCGGGACTACCACACAGATACGCAGTATTTT.

At least ten counts were recorded for this clonotype. This chain uses TRBV28 with TRBJ2-1, with D possibly matching TRBD2 (6 bases). The CDR3 extends over 17 amino acids. Between the trimmed V and J ends, which lost 5 bases and 0 bases, there was a span of 17 bases. Looked up from germline, CDR1 is MDHEN and CDR2 is SYDVKM. The CDR3 loop is CASSTHLRGSSYNEQFF. CDR3 coding DNA: TGTGCCAGCAGTACACACCTTCGGGGGAGCTCCTACAATGAGCAGTTCTTC.

The gene calls are TRBV6-4 and TRBJ1-2; perhaps TRBD1 as D (6 bases). This CDR3 contains 18 residues. V was shortened by 11 bases and J by 1 base, with 29 bases between the two germline ends. Germline V CDR1 and CDR2: MRHNA, SNTAGT. CDR3 amino acids: CALCGGRGGVNYNYGYTF. The CDR3 DNA reads TGTGCCCTCTGCGGCGGGAGAGGGGGTGTAAATTATAACTATGGCTACACCTTC.

A note on this clonotype: This may be a read error, as it is one base from a much larger clone. V usage is TRBV5-1 and J usage is TRBJ2-3; TRBD2 matches at 8 bases. This CDR3 is 16 amino acids long. Germline loops: CDR1 SGHRS, CDR2 YFSETQ. Trimming cost V 4 bases and J 1 base; bases outside gene matches: 8. The CDR3 coding sequence is TGCGCCAGCAGCCTGGGGACTAGAGGGGGCACAGATACGCAGTATTTT. Translation: CASSLGTRGGTDTQYF.

This clonotype appeared many times. The chain combines TRBV27 with TRBJ1-5, with D unresolved. V dropped 3 bases and J dropped 5 bases, with 14 bases sitting between them. The length of the CDR3 is 15 residues. Looked up from germline, CDR1 is MNHEY and CDR2 is SMNVEV (reference sequence). The CDR3 nucleotides are TGTGCCAGCAGTTTCCGAGGAATGGGCCATCAGCCCCAGCATTTT. Its protein product is CASSFRGMGHQPQHF.

This clonotype was seen repeatedly, ten times or more. V usage is TRBV10-3 and J usage is TRBJ2-7; tentative D call: TRBD2 (5 bases). In germline, CDR1 is ENHRY, CDR2 SYGVKD. The CDR3 covers 11 residues. Trimming pared 8 bases from V and 6 bases from J, leaving 11 bases between. CDR3 sequence: CAIGGSGEQYF. As DNA, the CDR3 is TGTGCCATCGGTGGCAGCGGCGAGCAGTACTTC.

This clonotype was detected many times. V usage is TRBV12-3 or TRBV12-4 and J usage is TRBJ1-6, with D tentatively TRBD1 (5 bases). Trimming pared 3 bases from V and 3 bases from J, leaving 15 bases between. This CDR3 region has 17 residues. This CDR3 reads CASSFGGYPNYNSPLHF. CDR3 in DNA: TGTGCCAGCAGTTTCGGGGGGTACCCCAACTATAATTCACCCCTCCACTTT.

This clonotype was counted many times. The chain employs TRBV6-5 and TRBJ1-5; D unresolved. Germline V CDR1 and CDR2: MNHEY, SVGAGI. Trimming took off 4 bases at V and 12 bases at J, with 16 bases between the two ends. The CDR3 is made up of 13 amino acids. The CDR3 is CASSSGSREYQHF. The CDR3 DNA reads as TGTGCCAGCAGTTCTGGGAGCCGGGAGTACCAGCATTTT.

Ten or more counts support this clonotype. The genes are TRBV11-2 and TRBJ1-3; D not resolved. Trimming took off 0 bases at V and 0 bases at J, with 9 bases between the two ends. Germline V CDR1 and CDR2: SGHAT, FQNNGV. The CDR3 contains 16 residues. The CDR3 bases are TGTGCCAGCAGCTTAGATCGTGGGAACTCTGGAAACACCATATATTTT. It translates to CASSLDRGNSGNTIYF.

This clonotype was seen repeatedly, ten times or more. V is TRBV6-1 and J is TRBJ1-1, with 7 positions matching TRBD1. The ends lost 6 bases at V and 6 bases at J; junction bases unmatched: 13. The CDR3 is made up of 15 amino acids. The germline V gene encodes CDR1 MNHNS and CDR2 SASEGT. The CDR3 sequence: CASSPRTGEPSEAFF. The CDR3 nucleotides read TGTGCCAGCAGCCCCCGGACAGGAGAGCCTTCTGAAGCTTTCTTT.

The CDR3 protein is CASSLRRQETQYF. CDR3 DNA: TGCGCCAGCAGCTTGAGGAGACAGGAGACCCAGTACTTC. The chain links TRBV5-1 to TRBJ2-5, with D maybe TRBD1 (5 bases). This CDR3 spans 13 amino acids. V shed 1 base and J shed 5 bases, with 9 bases lying between them. Germline values: CDR1 SGHRS, CDR2 YFSETQ.

V is TRBV28 and J is TRBJ2-1; tentative D call: TRBD2 (7 bases). V shed 7 bases and J shed 5 bases, with 12 bases lying between them. The CDR3 totals 13 residues. Germline-derived CDR1 and CDR2 are MDHEN and SYDVKM. CDR3: CASMTGGHNEQFF. CDR3 nucleotide sequence: TGTGCCAGCATGACGGGGGGCCACAATGAGCAGTTCTTC.

The genes are TRBV10-3 and TRBJ2-7; 8 bases map to TRBD2. The CDR3 has 13 residues. Germline trimming cut 6 bases from V and 3 bases from J; bases unmatched to any gene: 4. In germline, CDR1 is ENHRY, CDR2 SYGVKD. Here the CDR3 DNA reads TGTGCCATCAGCTTCGGGGGGGACTACGAGCAGTACTTC. Protein sequence: CAISFGGDYEQYF.

V and J are TRBV10-2 and TRBJ2-3; TRBD1 matches at 7 bases. The length of the CDR3 is 16 residues. With V trimmed by 0 bases and J by 3 bases, 6 bases remained unmatched. Germline CDR1 reads WSHSY; CDR2 reads SAAADI. Here the CDR3 DNA reads TGCGCCAGCAGTGAGTCCAAGACAGGGCGGACAGATACGCAGTATTTT. Amino acids: CASSESKTGRTDTQYF.

This clonotype was seen ten or more times. The V gene is TRBV6-2 or TRBV6-3, the J gene TRBJ2-2; D is possibly TRBD1 (6 bases). This CDR3 region has 16 residues. The V and J ends lost 5 bases and 2 bases respectively, with 15 bases between them. The germline V gene has CDR1 MNHEY and CDR2 SVGEGT. CDR3 region: CASSTSGQVNTGELFF. CDR3 DNA sequence: TGTGCCAGCAGTACCTCGGGACAAGTAAACACCGGGGAGCTGTTTTTT.